The sequence of this TCR beta chain was determined in a study of glioma-infiltrating T cells. Study-level results: Non-neoplastic patients had below-expected tissue-blood divergence, while all gliomas exceeded expectation. Tissue and blood shared very few CDR3 sequences.

This clonotype appeared many times. What it binds is unknown. Amplification of TCR alpha and beta CDR3 regions from RNA used iRepertoire nested multiplex PCR. For one-step reverse transcription and amplification, about 90-400 ng of tissue mRNA or PBMC total RNA was used. One entry per CDR3 protein, called by TCRdb with MiXCR from the multiplex PCR reads. The sample has roughly 120,000 distinct CDR3 sequences; about 23% are singletons. Trimming shortened V by 7 bases and J by 3 bases, and 10 bases separated the two germline ends. The CDR3 totals 12 residues. Germline assignment: CDR1 MNHNS and CDR2 SASEGT.

The chain employs TRBV6-1 and TRBJ2-7; D gene uncertain. Sequenced: glioma tissue, nonneoplastic brain tissue, or PBMCs (not recorded which). The sequence came from a human donor with low-grade glioma or glioblastoma, undergoing nonglioma brain surgery, or in good health (not recorded which). CDR3 sequence: CASTETLYEQYF. CDR3 nucleotides: TGTGCCAGCACCGAAACACTCTACGAGCAGTACTTC.